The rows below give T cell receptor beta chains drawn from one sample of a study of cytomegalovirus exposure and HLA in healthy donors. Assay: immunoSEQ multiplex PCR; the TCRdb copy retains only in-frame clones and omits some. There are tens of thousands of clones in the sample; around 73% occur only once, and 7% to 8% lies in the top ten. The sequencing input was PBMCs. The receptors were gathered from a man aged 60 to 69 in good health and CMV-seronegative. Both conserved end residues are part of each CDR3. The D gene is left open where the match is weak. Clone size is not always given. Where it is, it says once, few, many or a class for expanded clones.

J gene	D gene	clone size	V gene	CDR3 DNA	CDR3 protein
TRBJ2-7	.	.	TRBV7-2	TGTGCCAGCAGCTTAGATCGTCATCAGGAGCAGTACTTC	CASSLDRHQEQYF
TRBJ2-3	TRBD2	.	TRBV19	TGTGCCAGTAGTACTAGCGGGACAGATACGCAGTATTTT	CASSTSGTDTQYF
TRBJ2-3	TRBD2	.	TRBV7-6	TGTGCCAGCAGCCCCGGGACTAGCGGAAGAGATACGCAGTATTTT	CASSPGTSGRDTQYF
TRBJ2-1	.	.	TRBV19	TGTGCCAGTAGTACAAGACAGTCCAATGAGCAGTTCTTC	CASSTRQSNEQFF
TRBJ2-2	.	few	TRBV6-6	TGTGCCAGCAGTTACTCCGGGACTTCCACGGCCGGGGAGCTGTTTTTT	CASSYSGTSTAGELFF
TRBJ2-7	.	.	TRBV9	TGTGCCAGCAGTGACAGATCCCGCTCCTACGAGCAGTACTTC	CASSDRSRSYEQYF
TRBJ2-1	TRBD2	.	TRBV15	TGTGCCACCAGCAGAAAAGCGGGGGGGCAGGATGAGCAGTTCTTC	CATSRKAGGQDEQFF
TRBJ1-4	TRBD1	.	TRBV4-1	TGCGCCAGCAGCCAGGCCCGGGACAGCTTTAATGAAAAACTGTTTTTT	CASSQARDSFNEKLFF
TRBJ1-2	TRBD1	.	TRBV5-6	TGTGCCAGCAGCCTCGACAGGGACTATGGCTACACCTTC	CASSLDRDYGYTF
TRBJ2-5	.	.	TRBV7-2	TGTGCCAGCAGGTCGCCCCAGGAAGGAGAGACCCAGTACTTC	CASRSPQEGETQYF
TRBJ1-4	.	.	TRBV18	TGTGCCAGCTCACTGAGGGCGCGAGAAAAACTGTTTTTT	CASSLRAREKLFF
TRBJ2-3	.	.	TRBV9	TGTGCCAGCAAGAGCTATCCCACAGATACGCAGTATTTT	CASKSYPTDTQYF
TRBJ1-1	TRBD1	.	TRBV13	TGTGCCAGCAGCTTGCGGCAGGGGGGCGTTGGGGTGAACACTGAAGCTTTCTTT	CASSLRQGGVGVNTEAFF
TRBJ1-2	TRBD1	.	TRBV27	TGTGCCAGCAGTTCCCGGGACAGGGGGAACTATGGCTACCCCTTC	CASSSRDRGNYGYPF
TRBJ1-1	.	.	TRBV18	TGTGCCAGCTCACCCAACGCCTATCGGACTGAAGCTTTCTTT	CASSPNAYRTEAFF
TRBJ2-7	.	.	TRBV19	TGTGCCAGTGGTGACCAGGGCAGGGCGGCCTACGAGCAGTACTTC	CASGDQGRAAYEQYF
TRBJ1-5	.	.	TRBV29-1	TGCAGCGCTGCCCAGGGCCATAGCAATCAGCCCCAGCATTTT	CSAAQGHSNQPQHF
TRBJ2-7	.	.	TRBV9	TGTGCCAGCAGCGTCCTAGATGGCTCCTACGAGCAGTACTTC	CASSVLDGSYEQYF
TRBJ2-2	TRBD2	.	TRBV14	TGTGCCAGCAGCCCCGTAGCGGGAGTAACCGGGGAGCTGTTTTTT	CASSPVAGVTGELFF
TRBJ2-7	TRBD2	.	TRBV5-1	TGCCCCAGCAGCTTATACACGGCTCGGGGGGACGAGCAGTACTTC	CPSSLYTARGDEQYF
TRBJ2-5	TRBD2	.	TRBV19	TGTGCCAGTAGTAGAAAAACGGGACTAGCGGGGGGCGGGTACCAAGAGACCCAGTACTTC	CASSRKTGLAGGGYQETQYF
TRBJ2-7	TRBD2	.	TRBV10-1	TGCGCCAGCGCTTTGGGGGGTAGCGGGGGGGGCTACGAGCAGTACTTC	CASALGGSGGGYEQYF